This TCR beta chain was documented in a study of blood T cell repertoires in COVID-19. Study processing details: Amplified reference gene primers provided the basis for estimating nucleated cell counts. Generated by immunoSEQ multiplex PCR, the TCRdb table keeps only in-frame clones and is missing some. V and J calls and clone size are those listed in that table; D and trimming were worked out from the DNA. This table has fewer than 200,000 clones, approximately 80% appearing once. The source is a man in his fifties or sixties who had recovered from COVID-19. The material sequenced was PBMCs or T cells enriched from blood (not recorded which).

In DNA form, the CDR3 reads TGTGCCATCAGTGAGTCGGCAAACAATGTCGAGACCCAGTACTTC. As protein: CAISESANNVETQYF. The chain couples TRBV10-3 to TRBJ2-5; D is undetermined. Trimming left V 0 bases short and J 5 bases short, with 13 bases between. Per the germline V gene, CDR1 is ENHRY and CDR2 is SYGVKD. This CDR3 is 15 amino acids long.